One sample yielded the 8 T cell receptor beta chains listed below, sequenced in a study of T cell repertoires in cytomegalovirus infection. One entry per CDR3 protein results from TCRdb running MiXCR on the reads. This table holds about 200,000 distinct CDR3 sequences, roughly 9% found once. Sequencing used PBMCs. Receptors were obtained from a human donor in good health (CMV status not recorded). Some clones in this sample may be carry-over from other donors' samples.

This clonotype was detected ten times or more. The rearrangement joins TRBV28 to TRBJ2-4; D is tentatively TRBD1 or TRBD2 (5 bases each). V shed 5 bases and J shed 9 bases, with 20 bases lying between them. The CDR3 spans 15 residues. Germline V gene lookup returns CDR1 MDHEN and CDR2 SYDVKM. In DNA form, the CDR3 reads TGTGCCAGCAGTCTAGGTGGGGGAGCGGTAGGCATTCAGTACTTC. It is translated as CASSLGGGAVGIQYF.

In its sample, this clonotype was seen many times. J is TRBJ2-1 and V is TRBV7-9; D gene ambiguous. V was pared by 2 bases and J by 0 bases, with 14 bases between. The CDR3 has 17 amino acids. CDR1 is SEHNR and CDR2 is FQNEAQ in the germline V gene (reference sequence). CDR3 sequence (DNA): TGTGCCAGCAGCTTACCTAGTAGGGTTAGCTCCTACAATGAGCAGTTCTTC. This translates into CASSLPSRVSSYNEQFF.

This clonotype was observed once. This may be a read error, as it is one base from a much larger clone. The chain carries TRBV12-3 or TRBV12-4 and TRBJ1-1, with 7 bases aligning to TRBD1. The CDR3 has 17 amino acids. CDR3 bases: TGTGCCAGCAGCTCCTTGGAGGGGGCCTTGTCGGGCACTGCAGCTTTCTTT. It encodes CASSSLEGALSGTAAFF.

This clonotype occurred many times. V gene TRBV6-2 or TRBV6-3 combines with J gene TRBJ1-6; 11 bases match TRBD1. CDR1 MNHEY and CDR2 SVGEGT come from the germline V gene. The CDR3 has 17 residues. V was clipped by 4 bases and J by 9 bases; unmatched bases: 11. The CDR3 bases are TGTGCCAGCAGTTTCCGATGGACAGGGGGCCAGATTTCACCCCTCCACTTT. This sequence encodes CASSFRWTGGQISPLHF.

This clonotype appeared many times. The chain carries TRBV5-8 and TRBJ1-5; D not certain. Trimming took off 4 bases at V and 5 bases at J, with 19 bases between the two ends. Germline assignment: CDR1 SGHTS and CDR2 YDEGEE. The CDR3 covers 16 residues. CDR3 nucleotides: TGTGCCAGCAGCCCCCTAGCCGGCGGGTGGGATCAGCCCCAGCATTTT. This gives the protein CASSPLAGGWDQPQHF.

This clonotype was seen ten or more times. The genes are TRBV7-2 and TRBJ1-2, with 7 positions matching TRBD1. V shed 5 bases and J 4 bases; nucleotides not matched to a gene: 10. This CDR3 comprises 15 residues. Germline V lookup: CDR1 SGHTA, CDR2 FQGNSA. This CDR3 is CASSPRQGVGYGYTF. The CDR3 nucleotides read TGTGCCAGCAGCCCCCGACAGGGAGTTGGCTATGGCTACACCTTC.

A few counts support this clonotype. The chain joins TRBV19 to TRBJ2-7; TRBD2 aligns across 9 bases. Germline V gene lookup returns CDR1 LNHDA and CDR2 SQIVND (reference sequence). After removal of 3 bases from V and 2 bases from J, the junction contained 8 bases not matched to a gene. The CDR3 spans 16 residues. The CDR3 loop is CASSMLAGSFTYEQYF. The CDR3, as DNA: TGTGCCAGTAGTATGCTAGCGGGATCGTTTACCTACGAGCAGTACTTC.

This clonotype was found many times. The J gene is TRBJ2-7, the V gene TRBV28; D ambiguous. There are 14 residues in the CDR3. V lost 2 bases to trimming and J lost 6 bases, with 14 bases between them. The germline V gene has CDR1 MDHEN and CDR2 SYDVKM. CDR3 DNA sequence: TGTGCCAGCAGTTTAGATTTAGTAATCGGCGAGCAGTACTTC. Residues: CASSLDLVIGEQYF. The full variable domain, in which reference TRBV28 and TRBJ2-7 provide the parts outside the CDR3, is DVKVTQSSRYLVKRTGEKVFLECVQDMDHENMFWYRQDPGLGLRLIYFSYDVKMKEKGDIPEGYSVSREKKERFSLILESASTNQTSMYLCASSLDLVIGEQYFGPGTRLTVT.